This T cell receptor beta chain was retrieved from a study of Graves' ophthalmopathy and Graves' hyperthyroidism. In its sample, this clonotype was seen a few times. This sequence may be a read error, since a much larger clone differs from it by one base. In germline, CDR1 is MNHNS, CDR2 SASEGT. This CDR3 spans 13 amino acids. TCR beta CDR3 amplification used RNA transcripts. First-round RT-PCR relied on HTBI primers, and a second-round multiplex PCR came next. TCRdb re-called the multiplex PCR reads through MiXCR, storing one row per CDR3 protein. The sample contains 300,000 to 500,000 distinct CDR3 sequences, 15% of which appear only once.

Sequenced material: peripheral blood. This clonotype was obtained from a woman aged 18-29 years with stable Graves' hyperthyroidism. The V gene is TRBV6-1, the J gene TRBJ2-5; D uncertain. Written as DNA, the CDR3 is TGTGCCAGCAGTGGGGCCTACCAAGAGACCAAGTACTTC. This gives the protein CASSGAYQETKYF.